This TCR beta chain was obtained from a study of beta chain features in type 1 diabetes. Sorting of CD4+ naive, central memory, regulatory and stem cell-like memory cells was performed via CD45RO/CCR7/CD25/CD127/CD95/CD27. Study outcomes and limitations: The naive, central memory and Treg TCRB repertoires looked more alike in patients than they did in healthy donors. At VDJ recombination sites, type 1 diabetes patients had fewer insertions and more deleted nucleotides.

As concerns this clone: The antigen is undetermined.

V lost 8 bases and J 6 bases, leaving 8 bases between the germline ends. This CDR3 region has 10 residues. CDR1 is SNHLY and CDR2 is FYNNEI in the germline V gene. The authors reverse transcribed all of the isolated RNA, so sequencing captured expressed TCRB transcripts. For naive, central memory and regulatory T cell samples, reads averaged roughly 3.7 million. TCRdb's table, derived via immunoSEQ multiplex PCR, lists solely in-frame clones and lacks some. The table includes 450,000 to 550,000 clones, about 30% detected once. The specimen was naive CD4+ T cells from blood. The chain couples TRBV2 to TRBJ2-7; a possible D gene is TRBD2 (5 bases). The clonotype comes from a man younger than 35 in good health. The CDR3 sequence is CASFRGEQYF. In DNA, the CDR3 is TGTGCCAGCTTTCGGGGCGAGCAGTACTTC.